Shown below are 10 T cell receptor beta chains from a single sample sequenced in a study of T cells in Graves' hyperthyroidism and ophthalmopathy. The investigators amplified TCR beta CDR3 regions from RNA transcripts. RT-PCR in the first round (using the HTBI primer set) targeted the TCR CDR3. TCRdb passed the multiplex PCR reads through MiXCR, listing each CDR3 protein once. Here the sample spans about 590,000 distinct CDR3 sequences, 15% to 18% being singletons. The sequenced sample consisted of blood. The receptors come from a woman under 40 with Graves' hyperthyroidism.

The chain couples TRBV5-4 to TRBJ2-5; 8 nucleotides match TRBD2. The ends lost 3 bases at V and 2 bases at J; junction bases unmatched: 6. Looked up from germline, CDR1 is SGHNT and CDR2 is YYREEE (reference sequence). The CDR3 is 15 amino acids. CDR3 sequence (DNA): TGTGCCAGCAGCTCCGCGCGGGGGGCTCAAGAGACCCAGTACTTC. Translated, it gives CASSSARGAQETQYF.

The rearrangement links TRBV4-1 to TRBJ2-7; TRBD1 aligns across 8 bases. The germline V gene has CDR1 MGHRA and CDR2 YSYEKL. Unmatched junction bases numbered 9, after V lost 0 bases and J lost 5 bases. The CDR3 has 16 amino acids. CDR3 loop: CASSQDRWTGIDEQYF. Written as DNA, the CDR3 is TGCGCCAGCAGCCAAGATCGTTGGACAGGGATCGACGAGCAGTACTTC.

V usage is TRBV3-1 and J usage is TRBJ1-3; D is perhaps TRBD1 (6 bases). Germline V gene data show CDR1 as LGHDT and CDR2 as YNNKEL (reference sequence). V dropped 8 bases and J dropped 3 bases, with 14 bases sitting between them. The CDR3 totals 14 residues. DNA of the CDR3: TGTGCCAGCCGACACACAGGGATTGGAAACACCATATATTTT. As protein: CASRHTGIGNTIYF.

This clonotype was recorded at least ten times. This chain links TRBV10-3 with TRBJ2-5; D may be TRBD2 (6 bases). This CDR3 is built from 14 residues. With 4 bases removed from V and 5 bases from J, the gap between germline ends came to 14 bases. Germline assignment: CDR1 ENHRY and CDR2 SYGVKD. CDR3 in amino acids: CAISAGTPRETQYF. The CDR3 DNA reads as TGTGCCATCAGTGCCGGGACTCCTAGGGAGACCCAGTACTTC.

The CDR3 nucleotides read TGCGCCAGCAGCCAACCAGGGGAATCCGAGCAGTACTTC. Residues: CASSQPGESEQYF. This chain connects TRBV4-3 to TRBJ2-7; D possibly corresponds to TRBD1 (6 bases). The CDR3 runs to 13 residues. The germline V gene encodes CDR1 LGHNA and CDR2 YSLEER. Between the trimmed V and J ends, which lost 2 bases and 6 bases, there was a span of 11 bases.

This clonotype was found many times. The genes are TRBV5-5 and TRBJ2-5; D perhaps matches TRBD2 (6 bases). This CDR3 comprises 14 residues. From germline, CDR1 is SGHKS and CDR2 YYEKEE (reference sequence). V was clipped by 6 bases and J by 2 bases, with 14 bases between them. CDR3: CASTLPGRQETQYF. The CDR3 nucleotides are TGTGCCAGCACCCTGCCAGGGAGGCAAGAGACCCAGTACTTC.

There are many counts of this clonotype. V usage is TRBV2 and J usage is TRBJ2-7, with D tentatively TRBD1 (5 bases). Per germline, CDR1 SNHLY and CDR2 FYNNEI. CDR3 length: 16 amino acids. V was clipped by 7 bases and J by 6 bases, with 25 bases between them. CDR3 loop: CASTGRFKGSSIEQYF. The CDR3 bases are TGTGCCAGCACCGGACGTTTCAAGGGGTCGAGCATCGAGCAGTACTTC.

This clonotype appeared a few times. V and J are TRBV13 and TRBJ2-3; D possibly corresponds to TRBD2 (7 bases). Germline V gene sequence: CDR1 PRHDT, CDR2 FYEKMQ (reference sequence). Trimming took off 5 bases at V and 3 bases at J, with 15 bases between the two ends. This CDR3 is 15 amino acids long. This CDR3 is CASSRRGGGTDTQYF. CDR3 bases: TGTGCCAGCAGCAGAAGGGGGGGAGGGACAGATACGCAGTATTTT.

In this sample, this clonotype turned up many times. V usage is TRBV27 and J usage is TRBJ2-4, with D maybe TRBD2 (6 bases). Trimming took 5 bases from V and 1 from J, leaving 18 bases between them. CDR3 size: 17 residues. Germline V gives CDR1 MNHEY, CDR2 SMNVEV (reference sequence). In DNA form, the CDR3 reads TGTGCCAGCAGTCCCCCCCCTGTCGGGAGTGCCAAAAACATTCAGTACTTC. Its protein product is CASSPPPVGSAKNIQYF.

This clonotype has a count of ten or more. This CDR3 is CASSFARGIDTQYF. For the CDR3, the DNA is TGTGCCAGCAGTTTTGCTAGGGGAATAGATACGCAGTATTTT. The chain carries TRBV27 and TRBJ2-3; D is perhaps TRBD1 (5 bases). The CDR3 is made up of 14 amino acids. The V gene lost 3 bases and the J gene lost 5 bases, with 12 bases spanning the gap. Germline CDR1 and CDR2: MNHEY and SMNVEV (reference sequence).